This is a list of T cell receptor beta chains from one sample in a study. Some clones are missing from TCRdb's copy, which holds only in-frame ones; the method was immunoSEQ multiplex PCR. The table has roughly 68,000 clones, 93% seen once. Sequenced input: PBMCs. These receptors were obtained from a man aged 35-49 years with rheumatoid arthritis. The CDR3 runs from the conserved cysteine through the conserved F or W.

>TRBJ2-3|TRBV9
CASSPQRGGTDTQYF
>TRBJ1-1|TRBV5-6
CASSLGQFMNTEAFF
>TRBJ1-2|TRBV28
CASSTGVDYGYTF
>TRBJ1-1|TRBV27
CASSLLREGTEAFF
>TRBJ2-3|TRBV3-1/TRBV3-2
CASSQSQSRPTQYF
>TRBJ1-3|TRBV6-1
CASSESGTASGNTIYF
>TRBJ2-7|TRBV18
CASSPTGTNYEQYF
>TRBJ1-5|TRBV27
CASSLGGYSNQPQHF
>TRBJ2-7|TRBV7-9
CASSGDPGEQYF
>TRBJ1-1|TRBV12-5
CASGSTGGRMNTEAFF
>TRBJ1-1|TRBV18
CASSPDSGEAFF
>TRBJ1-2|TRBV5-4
CASSLGRTTVGYTF
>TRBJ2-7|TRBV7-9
CASSYTGQQRRQYF
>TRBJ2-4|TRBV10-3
CAISEGLAKNIQYF
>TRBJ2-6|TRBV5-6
CASTKATSSGANVLTF
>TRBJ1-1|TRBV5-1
CASSLAAGGVTEAFF
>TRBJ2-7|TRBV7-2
CASSWGTGGHEQYF
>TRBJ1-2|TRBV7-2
CASGEEGGGSYGYTF
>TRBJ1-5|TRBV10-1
CASPGCRQPQHF
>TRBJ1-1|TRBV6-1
CASSENTWATEAFF
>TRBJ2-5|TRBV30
CAWSTVQGYETQYF
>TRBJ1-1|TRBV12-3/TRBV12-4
CASSSGPATEAFF
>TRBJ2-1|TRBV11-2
CASSLVRGRTSEQFF
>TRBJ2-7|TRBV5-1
CASSLGGLADEQYF
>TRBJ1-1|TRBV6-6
CASSPWTGSNTEAFF
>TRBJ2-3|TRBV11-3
CASSPFAGADTQYF
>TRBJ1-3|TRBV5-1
CASSLEGASLSGNTIYF
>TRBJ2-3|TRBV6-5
CASRASTDTQYF
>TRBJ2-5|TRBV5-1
CASSGDLRETQYF
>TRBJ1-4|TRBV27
CASRFGAVRKPNEKLFF
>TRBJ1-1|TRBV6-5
CASSYSTRNTEAFF
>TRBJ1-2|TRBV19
CASSTDRGDYGYTF
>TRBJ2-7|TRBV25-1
CASSEYSQSVYEQYF
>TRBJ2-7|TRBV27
CASSPTDAYEQYF
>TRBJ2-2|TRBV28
CASYNRSTGELFF
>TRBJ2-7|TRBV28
CASSSVYRGSPYEQYF
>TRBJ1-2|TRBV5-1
CASSLVRQGARDGYTF
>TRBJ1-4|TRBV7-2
CASSLKRGWDEKLFF
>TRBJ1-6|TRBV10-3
CAIRDRDFWNSPLHF